This T cell receptor (beta chain) was captured by sequencing in a study of long-term antiretroviral therapy in people with HIV. This was the immunoSEQ v3.0 assay at survey level. Only in-frame clones appear in the TCRdb table, and some are missing; sequencing was by immunoSEQ multiplex PCR. The sample records about 26,000 clones, approximately 90% being singletons. The V end lost 5 bases, the J end lost 5 bases, and 13 bases lay between the germline ends. This CDR3 contains 14 residues. The V gene's germline CDR1 is SGHNT and CDR2 YENEEA. The clonotype was recovered from a man aged 40-55 years with HIV. Sample: unsorted PBMCs, taken 2.6 to 2.8 years after starting antiretroviral therapy. The chain links TRBV11-3 to TRBJ2-1; D might be TRBD2 (6 bases). DNA of the CDR3: TGTGCCAGCAGCCCCAGGGACTCTCACAATGAGCAGTTCTTC. Its protein product is CASSPRDSHNEQFF.